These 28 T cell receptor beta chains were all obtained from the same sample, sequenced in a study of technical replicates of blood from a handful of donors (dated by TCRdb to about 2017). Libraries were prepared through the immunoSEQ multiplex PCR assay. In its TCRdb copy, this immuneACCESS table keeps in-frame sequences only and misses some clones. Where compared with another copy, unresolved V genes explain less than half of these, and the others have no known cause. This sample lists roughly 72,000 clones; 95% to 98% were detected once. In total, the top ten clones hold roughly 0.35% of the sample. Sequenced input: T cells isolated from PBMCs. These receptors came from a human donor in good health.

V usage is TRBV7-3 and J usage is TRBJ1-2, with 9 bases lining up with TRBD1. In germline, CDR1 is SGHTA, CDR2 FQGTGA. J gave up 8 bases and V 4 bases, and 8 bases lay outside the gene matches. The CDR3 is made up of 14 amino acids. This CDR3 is CASSSPDRGQGYTF. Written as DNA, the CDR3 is TGTGCCAGCAGCTCTCCGGACAGGGGTCAGGGCTACACCTTC.

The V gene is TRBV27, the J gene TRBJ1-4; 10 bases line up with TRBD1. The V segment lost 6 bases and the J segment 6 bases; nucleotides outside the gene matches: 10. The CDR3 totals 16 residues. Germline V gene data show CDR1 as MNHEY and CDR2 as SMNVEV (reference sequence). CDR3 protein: CASSRFGGTGDEKLFF. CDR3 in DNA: TGTGCCAGCAGCCGTTTTGGGGGGACAGGGGATGAAAAACTGTTTTTT.

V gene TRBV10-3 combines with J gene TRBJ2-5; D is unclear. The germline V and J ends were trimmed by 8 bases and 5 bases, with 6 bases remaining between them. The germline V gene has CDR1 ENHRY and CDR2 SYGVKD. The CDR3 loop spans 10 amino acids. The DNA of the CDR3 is TGTGCCATCCGGTTCGAGACCCAGTACTTC. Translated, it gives CAIRFETQYF.

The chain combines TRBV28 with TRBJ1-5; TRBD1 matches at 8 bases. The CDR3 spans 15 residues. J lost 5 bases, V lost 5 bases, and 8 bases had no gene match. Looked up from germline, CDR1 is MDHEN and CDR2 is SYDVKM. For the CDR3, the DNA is TGTGCCAGCAGTGGGGGACAGGTTCGGTATCAGCCCCAGCATTTT. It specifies CASSGGQVRYQPQHF.

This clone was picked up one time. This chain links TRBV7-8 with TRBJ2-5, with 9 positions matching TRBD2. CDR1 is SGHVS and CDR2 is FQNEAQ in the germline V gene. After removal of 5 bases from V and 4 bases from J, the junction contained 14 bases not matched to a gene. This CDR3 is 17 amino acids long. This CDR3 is CASSPHPWASGVETQYF. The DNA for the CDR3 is TGTGCCAGCAGCCCACACCCCTGGGCTAGCGGGGTAGAGACCCAGTACTTC.

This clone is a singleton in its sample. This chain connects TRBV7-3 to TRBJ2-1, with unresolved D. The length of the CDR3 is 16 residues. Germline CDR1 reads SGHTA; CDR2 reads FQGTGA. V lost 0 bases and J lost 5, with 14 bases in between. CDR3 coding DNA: TGTGCCAGCAGCTTAACGTTAAGCGACCCAGACAATGAGCAGTTCTTC. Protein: CASSLTLSDPDNEQFF.

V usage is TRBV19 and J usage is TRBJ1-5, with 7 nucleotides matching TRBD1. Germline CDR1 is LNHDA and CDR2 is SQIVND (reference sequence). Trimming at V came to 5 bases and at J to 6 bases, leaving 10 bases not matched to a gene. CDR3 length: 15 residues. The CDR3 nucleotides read TGTGCCAGTAGTTCCTCTACAGGGGAACGTCAGCCCCAGCATTTT. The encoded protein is CASSSSTGERQPQHF.

DNA for the CDR3: TGTGCCAGCAGCTCGCGATCAGGGGGCAACTATGGCTACACCTTC. Its protein is CASSSRSGGNYGYTF. This sequence joins TRBV7-9 and TRBJ1-2; 8 bases are a match to TRBD1. Losses at the gene ends were 4 bases for V and 2 bases for J; bases not matched to a gene: 6. Germline CDR1 SEHNR, CDR2 FQNEAQ (reference sequence). The CDR3 totals 15 residues.

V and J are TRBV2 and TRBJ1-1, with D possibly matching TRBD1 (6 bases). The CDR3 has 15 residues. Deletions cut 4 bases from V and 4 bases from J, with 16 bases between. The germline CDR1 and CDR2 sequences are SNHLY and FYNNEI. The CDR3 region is CASSATGWWGTEAFF. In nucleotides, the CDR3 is TGTGCCAGCAGTGCCACAGGGTGGTGGGGCACTGAAGCTTTCTTT.

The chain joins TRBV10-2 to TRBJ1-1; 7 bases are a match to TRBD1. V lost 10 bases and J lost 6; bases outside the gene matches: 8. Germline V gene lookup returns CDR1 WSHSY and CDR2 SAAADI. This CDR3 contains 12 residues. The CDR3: CATTTGVPEAFF. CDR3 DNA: TGCGCCACCACCACAGGGGTACCTGAAGCTTTCTTT.

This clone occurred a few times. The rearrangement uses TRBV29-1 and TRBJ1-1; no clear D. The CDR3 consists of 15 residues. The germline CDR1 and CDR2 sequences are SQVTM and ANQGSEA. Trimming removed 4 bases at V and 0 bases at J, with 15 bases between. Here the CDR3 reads CSVVAGDWLNTEAFF. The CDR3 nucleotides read TGCAGCGTTGTTGCCGGGGATTGGTTGAACACTGAAGCTTTCTTT.

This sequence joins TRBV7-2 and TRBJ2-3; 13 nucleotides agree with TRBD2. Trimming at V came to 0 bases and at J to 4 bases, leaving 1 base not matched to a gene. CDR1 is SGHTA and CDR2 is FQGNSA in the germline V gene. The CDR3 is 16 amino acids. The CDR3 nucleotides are TGTGCCAGCAGCTTAGCTGGGACTAGCGGGGCAGATACGCAGTATTTT. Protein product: CASSLAGTSGADTQYF.

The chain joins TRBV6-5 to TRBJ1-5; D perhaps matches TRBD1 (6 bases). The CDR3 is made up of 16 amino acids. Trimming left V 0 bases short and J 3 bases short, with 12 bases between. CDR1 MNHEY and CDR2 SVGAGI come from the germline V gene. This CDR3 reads CASSYSGHLVNQPQHF. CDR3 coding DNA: TGTGCCAGCAGTTACTCGGGACACCTCGTCAATCAGCCCCAGCATTTT.

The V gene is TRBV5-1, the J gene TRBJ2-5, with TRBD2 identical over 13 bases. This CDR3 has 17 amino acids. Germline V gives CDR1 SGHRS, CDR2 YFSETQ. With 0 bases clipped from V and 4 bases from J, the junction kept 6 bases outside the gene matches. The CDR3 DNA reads TGCGCCAGCAGCTTGGGACTAGCGGGAGGACTCTCAGAGACCCAGTACTTC. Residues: CASSLGLAGGLSETQYF.

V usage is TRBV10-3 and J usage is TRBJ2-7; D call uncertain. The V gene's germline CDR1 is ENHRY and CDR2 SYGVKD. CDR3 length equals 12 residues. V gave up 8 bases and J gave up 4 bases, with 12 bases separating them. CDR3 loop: CAISGGEYEQYF. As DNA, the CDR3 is TGTGCCATCTCTGGCGGCGAGTACGAGCAGTACTTC.

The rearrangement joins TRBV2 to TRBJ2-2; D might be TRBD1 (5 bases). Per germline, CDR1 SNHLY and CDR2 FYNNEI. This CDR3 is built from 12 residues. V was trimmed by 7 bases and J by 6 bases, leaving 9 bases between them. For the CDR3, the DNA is TGTGCCAGCATTACAGGTCCCGGGGAGCTGTTTTTT. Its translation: CASITGPGELFF.

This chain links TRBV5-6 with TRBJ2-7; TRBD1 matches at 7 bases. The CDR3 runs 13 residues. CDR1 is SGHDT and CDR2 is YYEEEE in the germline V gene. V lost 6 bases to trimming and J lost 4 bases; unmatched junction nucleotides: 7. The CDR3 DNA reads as TGTGCCAGCACCAGGGGGTTTATATACGAGCAGTACTTC. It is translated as CASTRGFIYEQYF.

CDR3 protein: CSARQGSEQYF. CDR3 sequence (DNA): TGCAGTGCGAGACAGGGGAGCGAGCAGTACTTC. This chain links TRBV20-1 with TRBJ2-7; TRBD1 matches at 8 bases. With 6 bases clipped from V and 6 bases from J, the junction kept 4 bases outside the gene matches. This CDR3 has 11 amino acids. Germline lookup yields CDR1 DFQATT and CDR2 SNEGSKA (reference sequence).

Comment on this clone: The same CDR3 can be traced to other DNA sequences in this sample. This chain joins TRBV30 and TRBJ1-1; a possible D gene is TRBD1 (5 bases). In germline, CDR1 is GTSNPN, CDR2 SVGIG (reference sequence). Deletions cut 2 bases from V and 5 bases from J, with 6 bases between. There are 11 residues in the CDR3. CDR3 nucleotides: TGTGCCTGGAGTCGGGGGACTGAAGCTTTCTTT. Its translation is CAWSRGTEAFF.

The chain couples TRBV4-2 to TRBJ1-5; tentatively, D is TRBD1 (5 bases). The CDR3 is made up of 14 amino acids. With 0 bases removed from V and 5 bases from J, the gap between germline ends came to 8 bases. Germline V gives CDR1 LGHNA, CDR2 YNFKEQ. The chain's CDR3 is CASSQDLGDQPQHF. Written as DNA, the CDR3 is TGTGCCAGCAGCCAAGATCTAGGGGATCAGCCCCAGCATTTT.

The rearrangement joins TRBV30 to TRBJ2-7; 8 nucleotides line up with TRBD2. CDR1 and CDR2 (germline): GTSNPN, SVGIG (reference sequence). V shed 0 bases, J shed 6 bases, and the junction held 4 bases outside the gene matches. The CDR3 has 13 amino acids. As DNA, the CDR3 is TGTGCCTGGAGTGTAGCCGGGAGGGCCGAGCAGTACTTC. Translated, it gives CAWSVAGRAEQYF.

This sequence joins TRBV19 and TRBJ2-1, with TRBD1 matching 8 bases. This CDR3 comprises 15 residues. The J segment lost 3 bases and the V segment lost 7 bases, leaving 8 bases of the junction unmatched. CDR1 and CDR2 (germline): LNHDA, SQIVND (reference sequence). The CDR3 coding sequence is TGTGCCAGTAAATATCAGGGGGCAGGCTACAATGAGCAGTTCTTC. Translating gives CASKYQGAGYNEQFF.

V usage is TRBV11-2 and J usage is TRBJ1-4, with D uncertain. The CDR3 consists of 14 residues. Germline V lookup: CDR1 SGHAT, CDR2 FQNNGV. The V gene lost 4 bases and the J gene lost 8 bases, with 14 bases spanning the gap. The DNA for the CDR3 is TGTGCCAGCAGCTCGGAGAGGAGGCACGAAAAACTGTTTTTT. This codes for CASSSERRHEKLFF.

In nucleotides, the CDR3 is TGTGCCAGCAGCAAGGACAGGGAGGGTGAAAAACTGTTTTTT. This codes for CASSKDREGEKLFF. V usage is TRBV28 and J usage is TRBJ1-4; 8 nucleotides line up with TRBD1. V shed 6 bases and J 7 bases; nucleotides not matched to a gene: 7. This CDR3 comprises 14 residues. CDR1 and CDR2 (germline): MDHEN, SYDVKM.

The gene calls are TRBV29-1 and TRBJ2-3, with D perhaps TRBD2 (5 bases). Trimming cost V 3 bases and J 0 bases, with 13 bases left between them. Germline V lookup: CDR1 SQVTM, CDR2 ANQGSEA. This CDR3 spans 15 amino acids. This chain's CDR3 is CSVDATGSSTDTQYF. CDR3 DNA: TGCAGCGTTGACGCGACTGGGAGTAGCACAGATACGCAGTATTTT.

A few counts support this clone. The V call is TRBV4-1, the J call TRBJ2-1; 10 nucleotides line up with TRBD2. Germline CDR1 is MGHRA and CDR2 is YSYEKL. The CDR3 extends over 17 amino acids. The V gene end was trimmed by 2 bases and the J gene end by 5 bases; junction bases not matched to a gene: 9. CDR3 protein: CASSQYSGTSANNEQFF. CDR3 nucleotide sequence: TGCGCCAGCAGCCAATACTCCGGGACTAGCGCTAACAATGAGCAGTTCTTC.

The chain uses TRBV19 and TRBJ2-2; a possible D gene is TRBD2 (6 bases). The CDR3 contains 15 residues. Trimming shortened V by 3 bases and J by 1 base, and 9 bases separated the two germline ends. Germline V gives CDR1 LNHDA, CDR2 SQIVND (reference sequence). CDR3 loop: CASSMSGWNTGELFF. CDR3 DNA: TGTGCCAGTAGTATGAGCGGGTGGAACACCGGGGAGCTGTTTTTT.

CDR3 protein: CSVWDGRTQYF. The DNA of the CDR3 is TGCAGCGTTTGGGATGGGAGGACCCAGTACTTC. The V and J genes are TRBV29-1 and TRBJ2-5, with D maybe TRBD2 (5 bases). This CDR3 is built from 11 residues. V lost 5 bases, J lost 7 bases, and 11 bases lay in between. From germline, CDR1 is SQVTM and CDR2 ANQGSEA.